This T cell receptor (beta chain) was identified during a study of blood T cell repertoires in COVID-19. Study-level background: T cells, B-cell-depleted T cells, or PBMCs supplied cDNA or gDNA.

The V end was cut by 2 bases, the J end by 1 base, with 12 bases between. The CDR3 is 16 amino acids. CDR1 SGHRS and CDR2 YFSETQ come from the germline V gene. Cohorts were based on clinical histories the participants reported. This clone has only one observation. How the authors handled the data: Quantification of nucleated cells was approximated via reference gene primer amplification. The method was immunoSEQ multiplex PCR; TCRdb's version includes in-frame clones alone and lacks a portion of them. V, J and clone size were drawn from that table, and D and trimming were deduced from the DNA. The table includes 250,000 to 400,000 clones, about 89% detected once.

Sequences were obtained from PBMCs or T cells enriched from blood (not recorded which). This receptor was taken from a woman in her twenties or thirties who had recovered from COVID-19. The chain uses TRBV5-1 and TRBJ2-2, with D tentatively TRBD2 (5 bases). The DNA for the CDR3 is TGCGCCAGCAGCTTTCGGCGGGTAGAGAACACCGGGGAGCTGTTTTTT. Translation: CASSFRRVENTGELFF.